This T cell receptor beta chain emerged from a study of HIV-infected children after antiretroviral therapy interruption. Study overall: Interruption-arm samples span weeks 0, 12, interruption end (24 or 48), and about 3 years post-study.

The CDR3 has 16 amino acids. Between the trimmed V and J ends, which lost 5 bases and 4 bases, there was a span of 20 bases. This clonotype was found many times. As to treatment: PENTA 11 planned treatment interruption arm or continuous ART arm. A 3' RACE protocol on RNA, with unique molecular identifiers, produced the TCR library. Each CDR3 protein gets one entry after TCRdb re-called the 3' RACE reads with MiXCR. Of more than 35,000 distinct CDR3 sequences in the sample, approximately 7% are singletons; the top ten hold just under 1%. The V and J genes are TRBV12-3 or TRBV12-4 and TRBJ1-1; D is ambiguous. This clonotype originated in a pool of human donors with HIV. This material consisted of CD45RA+ CD4+ T cells from PBMCs, pooled from several time points, taken from a donor given antiretroviral therapy, either interrupted or continuous. Stated subset: naive CD4+ CD45RA+ CD45RO- T cells. CDR3 coding DNA: TGTGCCAGCAGTCCTCGGACCGTCCGGTATGGCACTGAAGCTTTCTTT. It codes for CASSPRTVRYGTEAFF.